The 6 T cell receptor beta chains in this list originate from one sample, sequenced in a study of blood T cell repertoires in COVID-19. Sequencing was performed with immunoSEQ multiplex PCR; in TCRdb, only in-frame clones are kept and a portion is missing. Of a few hundred thousand clones listed, roughly four fifths are singletons. Sequenced: PBMCs or T cells enriched from blood (not recorded which). All receptors derive from a woman between 50 and 59 years old who had recovered from COVID-19.

This clone has a handful of counts. The rearrangement links TRBV19 to TRBJ1-2, with TRBD1 identical over 7 bases. Germline CDR1 and CDR2: LNHDA and SQIVND (reference sequence). V gave up 5 bases and J gave up 4 bases; unmatched junction bases: 4. This CDR3 contains 13 residues. The CDR3 loop is CASSQGQPYGYTF. The CDR3 DNA reads TGTGCCAGTAGTCAGGGACAGCCCTATGGCTACACCTTC.

The V call is TRBV5-1, the J call TRBJ1-1; D may be TRBD1 (6 bases). The ends were cut back, 4 bases at V and 5 bases at J, with 18 bases in the middle. The CDR3 is 15 amino acids. Germline V gene lookup returns CDR1 SGHRS and CDR2 YFSETQ. The CDR3 nucleotides read TGCGCCAGCAGCACCTCAGGGGTCGGCGGAACTGAAGCTTTCTTT. Translation: CASSTSGVGGTEAFF.

The chain joins TRBV19 to TRBJ1-1; D is uncertain. The V end was cut by 9 bases, the J end by 1 base, with 21 bases between. CDR3 length: 16 residues. Germline V gene data show CDR1 as LNHDA and CDR2 as SQIVND (reference sequence). In DNA form, the CDR3 reads TGTGCCAGCAGTCAATTCCTAATGTCAGGGAACACTGAAGCTTTCTTT. Encoded protein: CASSQFLMSGNTEAFF.

This sequence joins TRBV4-1 and TRBJ2-2; D may be TRBD1 (6 bases). V dropped 3 bases and J dropped 0 bases, with 14 bases sitting between them. CDR3 length: 17 residues. Germline assignment: CDR1 MGHRA and CDR2 YSYEKL. DNA of the CDR3: TGCGCCAGCAGCCATTACTACGGGACAACGAACACCGGGGAGCTGTTTTTT. Translation: CASSHYYGTTNTGELFF.

This clone was seen a handful of times. The chain employs TRBV18 and TRBJ2-1; D may be TRBD2 (5 bases). Germline assignment: CDR1 KGHSH and CDR2 LQKENI. V dropped 1 base and J dropped 0 bases, with 7 bases sitting between them. The CDR3 contains 15 residues. The CDR3 nucleotides read TGTGCCAGCTCACCACGGAGGACCTCCTACAATGAGCAGTTCTTC. It yields the protein CASSPRRTSYNEQFF.

The chain couples TRBV19 to TRBJ2-3; 7 positions match TRBD2. The ends lost 4 bases at V and 5 bases at J; junction bases unmatched: 3. The CDR3 runs 13 residues. Germline loops: CDR1 LNHDA, CDR2 SQIVND (reference sequence). This CDR3 is CASSNREVDTQYF. CDR3 in DNA: TGTGCCAGTAGTAACCGGGAGGTAGATACGCAGTATTTT.